This TCR beta chain was recovered during a study of identical twins. Study-level points and caveats: Findings depended on cross-sectional statistics rather than tracking the same donors. In beta out-of-frame sequences, the excess sharing between twins was weaker.

TCRdb called the 5' RACE reads again in MiXCR, with one record for every CDR3 protein. The data hold about 250,000 distinct CDR3 sequences, with 7% to 8.5% observed a single time. Details on this clonotype: Its specificity is unknown.

These sequences were also reported in another study, on yellow fever vaccine responses in identical twins.

This receptor was obtained from a woman aged 18 to 35 in good health. Sequenced sample: CD8+ T cells sorted from blood.

The CDR3 sequence is CASSDFGLSGAAGANVLTF. CDR3 nucleotide sequence: TGCGCCAGCAGTGATTTCGGACTCTCGGGGGCGGCCGGGGCCAACGTCCTGACTTTC. The V call is TRBV10-2, the J call TRBJ2-6; D tentatively reads TRBD1 or TRBD2 (6 bases each). CDR1 is WSHSY and CDR2 is SAAADI in the germline V gene. The V end lost 3 bases, the J end lost 4 bases, and 22 bases lay between the germline ends. The length of the CDR3 is 19 residues.